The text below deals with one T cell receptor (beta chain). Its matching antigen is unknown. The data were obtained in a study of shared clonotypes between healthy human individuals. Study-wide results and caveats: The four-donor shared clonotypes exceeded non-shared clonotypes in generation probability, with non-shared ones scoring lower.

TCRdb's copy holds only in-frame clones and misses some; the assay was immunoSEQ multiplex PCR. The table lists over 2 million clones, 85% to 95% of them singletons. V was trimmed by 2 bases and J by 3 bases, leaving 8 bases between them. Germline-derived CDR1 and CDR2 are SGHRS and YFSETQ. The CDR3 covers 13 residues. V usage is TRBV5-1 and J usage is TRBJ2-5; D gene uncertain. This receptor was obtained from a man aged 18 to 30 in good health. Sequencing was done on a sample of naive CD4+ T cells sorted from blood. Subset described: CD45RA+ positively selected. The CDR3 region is CASSFSPEETQYF. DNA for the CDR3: TGCGCCAGCAGCTTTTCGCCAGAAGAGACCCAGTACTTC.